The TCR beta chain under discussion was sequenced for a study of CD8 T cells in Susac syndrome. Sequencing targeted TCR beta in T cells from blood (CD8+ and CD4+). FACS was used to enrich TEMRA cells, whereas the CD8+ and CD4+ T cells were obtained by negative isolation. In germline, CDR1 is SGDLS, CDR2 YYNGEE. This CDR3 is 13 amino acids long. Deletions cut 0 bases from V and 4 bases from J, with 7 bases between. The RNA, about 0.45 to 1 ug, was put through reverse transcription using random hexamers. TCR beta CDR3 was amplified by immunoSEQ covering 54 Vbeta and 13 Jbeta. TCRdb analysed the immunoSEQ multiplex PCR reads with MiXCR anew, one entry per CDR3 protein. This sample carries hundreds of thousands of distinct CDR3 sequences, around 85% of them seen once, and the ten largest clones take around 0.21%.

This TCR was recovered from a human donor with multiple sclerosis. This chain connects TRBV9 to TRBJ1-1, with TRBD1 as a possible D gene (6 bases). The sample comprised CD8+ T cells from PBMCs. In DNA, the CDR3 is TGTGCCAGCAGCGTAGCCAGGGGCACTGAAGCTTTCTTT. Its protein is CASSVARGTEAFF.